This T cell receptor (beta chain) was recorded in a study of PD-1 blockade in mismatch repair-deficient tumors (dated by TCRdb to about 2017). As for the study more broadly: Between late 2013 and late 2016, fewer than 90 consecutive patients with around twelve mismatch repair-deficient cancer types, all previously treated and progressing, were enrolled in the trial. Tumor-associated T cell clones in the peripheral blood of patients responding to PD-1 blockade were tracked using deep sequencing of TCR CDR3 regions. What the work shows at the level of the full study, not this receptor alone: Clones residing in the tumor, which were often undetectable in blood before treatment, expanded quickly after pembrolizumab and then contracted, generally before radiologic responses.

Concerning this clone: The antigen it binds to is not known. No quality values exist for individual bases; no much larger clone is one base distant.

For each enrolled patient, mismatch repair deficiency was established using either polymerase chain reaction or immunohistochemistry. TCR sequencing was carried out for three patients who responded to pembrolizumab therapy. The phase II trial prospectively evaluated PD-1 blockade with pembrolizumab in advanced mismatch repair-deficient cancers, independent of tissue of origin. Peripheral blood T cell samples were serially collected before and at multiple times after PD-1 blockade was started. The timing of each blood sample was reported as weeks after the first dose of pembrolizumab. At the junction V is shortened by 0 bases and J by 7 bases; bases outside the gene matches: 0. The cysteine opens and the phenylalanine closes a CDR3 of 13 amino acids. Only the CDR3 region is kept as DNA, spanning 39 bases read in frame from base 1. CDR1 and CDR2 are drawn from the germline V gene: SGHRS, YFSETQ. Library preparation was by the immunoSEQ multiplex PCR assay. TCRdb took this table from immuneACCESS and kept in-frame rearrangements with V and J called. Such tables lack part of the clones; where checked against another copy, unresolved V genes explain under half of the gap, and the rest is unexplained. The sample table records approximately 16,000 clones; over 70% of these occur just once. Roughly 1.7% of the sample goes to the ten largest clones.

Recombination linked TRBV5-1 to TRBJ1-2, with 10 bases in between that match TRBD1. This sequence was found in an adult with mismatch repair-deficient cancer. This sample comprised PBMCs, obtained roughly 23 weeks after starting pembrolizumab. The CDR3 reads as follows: CASSLGTGGGYTF. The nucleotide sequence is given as TGCGCCAGCAGCTTGGGGACAGGGGGTGGCTACACCTTC.